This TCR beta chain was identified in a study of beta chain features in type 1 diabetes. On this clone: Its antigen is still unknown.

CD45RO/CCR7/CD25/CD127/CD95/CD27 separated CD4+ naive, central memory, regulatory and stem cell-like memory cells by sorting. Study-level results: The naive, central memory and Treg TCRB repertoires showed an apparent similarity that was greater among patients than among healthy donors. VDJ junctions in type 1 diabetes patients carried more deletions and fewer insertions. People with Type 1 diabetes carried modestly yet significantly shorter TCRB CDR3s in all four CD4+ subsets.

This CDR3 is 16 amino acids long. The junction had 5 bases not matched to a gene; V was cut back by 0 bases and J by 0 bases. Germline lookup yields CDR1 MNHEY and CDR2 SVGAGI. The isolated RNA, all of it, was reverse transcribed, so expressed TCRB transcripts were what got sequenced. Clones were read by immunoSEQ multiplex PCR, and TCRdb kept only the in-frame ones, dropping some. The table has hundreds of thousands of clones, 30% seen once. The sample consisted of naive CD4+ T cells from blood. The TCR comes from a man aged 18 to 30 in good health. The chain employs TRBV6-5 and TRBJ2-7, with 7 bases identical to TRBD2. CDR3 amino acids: CASSYSGTSVSYEQYF. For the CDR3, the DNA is TGTGCCAGCAGTTACTCGGGAACTAGCGTCTCCTACGAGCAGTACTTC.